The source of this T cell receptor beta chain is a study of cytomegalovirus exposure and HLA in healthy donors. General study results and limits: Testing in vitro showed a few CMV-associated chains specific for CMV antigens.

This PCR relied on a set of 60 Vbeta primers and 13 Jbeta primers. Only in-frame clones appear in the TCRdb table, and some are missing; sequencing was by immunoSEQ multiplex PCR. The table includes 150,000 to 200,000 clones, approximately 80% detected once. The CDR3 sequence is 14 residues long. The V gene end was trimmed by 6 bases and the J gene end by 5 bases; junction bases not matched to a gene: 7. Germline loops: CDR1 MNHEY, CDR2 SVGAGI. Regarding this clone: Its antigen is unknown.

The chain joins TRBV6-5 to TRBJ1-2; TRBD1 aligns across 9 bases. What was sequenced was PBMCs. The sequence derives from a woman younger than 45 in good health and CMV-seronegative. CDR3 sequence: CASSQDRGPYGYTF. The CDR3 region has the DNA TGTGCCAGCAGCCAGGACAGGGGTCCTTATGGCTACACCTTC.